These 26 T cell receptor beta chains originate from one sample sequenced in a study of immune evolution from preneoplasia to lung adenocarcinoma. This table comes from immunoSEQ multiplex PCR, and its TCRdb copy is limited to in-frame clones, with some not included. The data show several thousand clones, over 70% seen once. Material for sequencing was FFPE lung adenocarcinoma in situ tissue. The receptors originated from a donor at least 70 years old with lung adenocarcinoma.

The genes are TRBV5-1 and TRBJ2-1; 9 nucleotides agree with TRBD1. Germline lookup yields CDR1 SGHRS and CDR2 YFSETQ. After removal of 2 bases from V and 7 bases from J, the junction contained 7 bases not matched to a gene. The CDR3 length is 15 residues. The CDR3 region has the DNA TGCGCCAGCAGCTTACAGGGGGCGGTGGAGAATGAGCAGTTCTTC. Translation gives CASSLQGAVENEQFF.

The chain has TRBV10-3 and TRBJ2-7; D might be TRBD2 (7 bases). Per the germline V gene, CDR1 is ENHRY and CDR2 is SYGVKD. This CDR3 has 13 amino acids. Trimming removed 8 bases at V and 3 bases at J, with 14 bases between. The CDR3 nucleotides read TGTGCCATCTGGGGAGGGGGTGGCTACGAGCAGTACTTC. It specifies CAIWGGGGYEQYF.

The DNA of the CDR3 is TGCAGCGTTGGACGGGGAAACACTGAAGCTTTCTTT. It is translated as CSVGRGNTEAFF. V usage is TRBV29-1 and J usage is TRBJ1-1; D is unclear. Per germline, CDR1 SQVTM and CDR2 ANQGSEA. Between the trimmed V and J ends, which lost 4 bases and 2 bases, there was a span of 8 bases. The CDR3 is 12 residues long.

As concerns this clone: Germline is not matched at one junction end, which may reflect a read error. The chain uses TRBV2 and TRBJ1-4, with D hard to call. CDR1 is SNHLY, CDR2 FYNNEI, per germline. The CDR3 contains 15 residues. CDR3 residues: CASSEGQVPNEKLFF. The CDR3 DNA reads as TGTGCCAGCAGCGAAGGGCAGGTTCCTAACGAAAAACTGTTTTTT.

The chain is built from TRBV7-8 and TRBJ1-2; D unresolved. Germline V lookup: CDR1 SGHVS, CDR2 FQNEAQ. The CDR3 covers 16 residues. V lost 1 base and J 1 base, leaving 13 bases between the germline ends. The CDR3 spells CASSLDNPAYNYGYTF. CDR3 nucleotide sequence: TGTGCCAGCAGCTTAGACAACCCAGCCTATAACTATGGCTACACCTTC. Full variable domain (outside the CDR3, taken from reference TRBV7-8 and TRBJ1-2): GAGVSQSPRYKVAKRGQDVALRCDPISGHVSLFWYQQALGQGPEFLTYFQNEAQLDKSGLPSDRFFAERPEGSVSTLKIQRTQQEDSAVYLCASSLDNPAYNYGYTFGSGTRLTVV.

V is TRBV4-1 and J is TRBJ2-1; D gene unclear. The CDR3 spans 15 residues. Trimming removed 0 bases at V and 5 bases at J, with 11 bases between. The germline V gene has CDR1 MGHRA and CDR2 YSYEKL. The CDR3 DNA follows: TGCGCCAGCAGCCAAGACAGGTCAAGGGACAATGAGCAGTTCTTC. It codes for CASSQDRSRDNEQFF.

This chain connects TRBV6-5 to TRBJ2-2; 9 nucleotides agree with TRBD1. The V segment lost 3 bases and the J segment 5 bases; nucleotides outside the gene matches: 4. Germline-derived CDR1 and CDR2 are MNHEY and SVGAGI. This CDR3 contains 15 residues. The CDR3 DNA reads as TGTGCCAGCAGTTATCCCGGGACAGGGACCGGGGAGCTGTTTTTT. This gives the protein CASSYPGTGTGELFF.

V gene TRBV11-3 combines with J gene TRBJ1-5; D gene uncertain. With 5 bases removed from V and 0 bases from J, the gap between germline ends came to 5 bases. The CDR3 runs to 13 residues. Germline V gene sequence: CDR1 SGHNT, CDR2 YENEEA. CDR3: CASSLNSNQPQHF. In DNA, the CDR3 is TGTGCCAGCAGCCTCAATAGCAATCAGCCCCAGCATTTT.

The rearrangement links TRBV12-5 to TRBJ2-3; 13 bases are shared with TRBD2. The CDR3 is made up of 20 amino acids. Germline CDR1 reads LGHNT; CDR2 reads FRNRAP. Unmatched junction bases numbered 12, after V lost 0 bases and J lost 3 bases. CDR3 sequence reads: CASGLVPTSGRDLWTDTQYF. For the CDR3, the DNA is TGTGCTAGTGGTTTGGTACCTACTAGCGGGAGGGACCTCTGGACAGATACGCAGTATTTT.

The rearrangement uses TRBV12-5 and TRBJ2-5, with D maybe TRBD2 (6 bases). The CDR3 is made up of 18 amino acids. Germline V gene lookup returns CDR1 LGHNT and CDR2 FRNRAP. V lost 7 bases, J lost 1 base, and 25 bases lay in between. The CDR3 DNA follows: TGTGCTAGTGCCCCTGGGATAAGGCCAGCGGGCTTCCAAGAGACCCAGTACTTC. This translates into CASAPGIRPAGFQETQYF.

The chain employs TRBV6-1 and TRBJ1-1, with D perhaps matching TRBD1 (5 bases). Trimming took 4 bases from V and 11 from J, leaving 14 bases between them. From germline, CDR1 is MNHNS and CDR2 SASEGT. This CDR3 has 12 residues. Here the CDR3 DNA reads TGTGCCAGCAGTGTGAAGGGGCGCAGGGCTTTCTTT. Translated: CASSVKGRRAFF.

V gene TRBV5-1 combines with J gene TRBJ2-1, with 9 bases lining up with TRBD2. Looked up from germline, CDR1 is SGHRS and CDR2 is YFSETQ. J was trimmed by 1 base and V by 4 bases; bases with no gene match: 6. The CDR3 totals 16 residues. CDR3 loop: CASSLSSGRSYNEQFF. CDR3 nucleotide sequence: TGCGCCAGCAGCCTCTCAAGCGGGAGGTCCTACAATGAGCAGTTCTTC.

The chain is built from TRBV13 and TRBJ2-3; the D is unclear. The CDR3 extends over 13 amino acids. V was cut by 2 bases and J by 3 bases, with 6 bases left in between. Per germline, CDR1 PRHDT and CDR2 FYEKMQ (reference sequence). CDR3 amino acids: CASSLFRTDTQYF. CDR3 bases: TGTGCCAGCAGCTTATTCAGGACAGATACGCAGTATTTT.

V is TRBV7-9 and J is TRBJ2-1; D possibly matches TRBD1 or TRBD2 (5 bases each). The CDR3 has 15 residues. Looked up from germline, CDR1 is SEHNR and CDR2 is FQNEAQ (reference sequence). V was clipped by 5 bases and J by 3 bases, with 14 bases between them. As DNA, the CDR3 is TGTGCCAGCAGCGTAGGGGAGTATAGCTACAATGAGCAGTTCTTC. Its translation: CASSVGEYSYNEQFF.

The V gene is TRBV5-1, the J gene TRBJ2-5; 8 bases agree with TRBD2. The CDR3 runs 14 residues. The junction had 4 bases not matched to a gene; V was cut back by 4 bases and J by 2 bases. Germline assignment: CDR1 SGHRS and CDR2 YFSETQ. CDR3 DNA: TGCGCCAGCAGCCAAATAGCGGGGCAAGAGACCCAGTACTTC. As protein: CASSQIAGQETQYF.

CDR3 DNA sequence: TGTGCCAGCGGGGGGAACCGACTCGGCGAGCAGTACTTC. Its protein product is CASGGNRLGEQYF. V usage is TRBV9 and J usage is TRBJ2-7; the D gene is possibly TRBD2 (6 bases). Germline V gives CDR1 SGDLS, CDR2 YYNGEE. V lost 7 bases, J lost 6 bases, and 17 bases lay in between. CDR3 length: 13 residues.

The chain employs TRBV27 and TRBJ2-1; D is ambiguous. The CDR3 is 14 residues long. Germline assignment: CDR1 MNHEY and CDR2 SMNVEV (reference sequence). Trimming stripped 8 bases from V and 3 bases from J, with 14 bases between. The CDR3 reads CASQLTSGYNEQFF. Here the CDR3 DNA reads TGTGCCAGCCAATTAACGTCCGGCTACAATGAGCAGTTCTTC.

This clone turned up a few times. The chain recombines TRBV9 with TRBJ1-5; D may be TRBD1 (5 bases). CDR3 size: 15 residues. The V gene's germline CDR1 is SGDLS and CDR2 YYNGEE. Trimming took 0 bases from V and 2 from J, leaving 9 bases between them. The CDR3 nucleotides read TGTGCCAGCAGCGTAGGGCAGGGAGGCAATCAGCCCCAGCATTTT. Protein: CASSVGQGGNQPQHF.

This chain joins TRBV7-9 and TRBJ1-1; D gene ambiguous. V was clipped by 0 bases and J by 4 bases, with 3 bases between them. The V gene's germline CDR1 is SEHNR and CDR2 FQNEAQ (reference sequence). The CDR3 runs 12 residues. CDR3 protein: CASSLALTEAFF. The CDR3 DNA reads TGTGCCAGCAGCTTAGCGCTCACTGAAGCTTTCTTT.

The chain joins TRBV10-3 to TRBJ2-7, with 7 bases lining up with TRBD1. Germline loops: CDR1 ENHRY, CDR2 SYGVKD. Germline trimming cut 6 bases from V and 5 bases from J; bases unmatched to any gene: 7. The CDR3 totals 13 residues. The CDR3 bases are TGTGCCATCAGCACGGGACAGATTAACGAGCAGTACTTC. Translating gives CAISTGQINEQYF.

This clone was observed a few times. The chain combines TRBV6-5 with TRBJ2-1; the D call may be TRBD1 or TRBD2 (5 bases each). The germline gives CDR1 MNHEY, CDR2 SVGAGI. The V end was cut by 1 base, the J end by 5 bases, with 15 bases between. The length of the CDR3 is 16 residues. The DNA of the CDR3 is TGTGCCAGCAGTTACTTCCCCACGGGACGTAACAATGAGCAGTTCTTC. This sequence encodes CASSYFPTGRNNEQFF.

The J gene is TRBJ1-5, the V gene TRBV7-9, with TRBD1 matching 7 bases. Per the germline V gene, CDR1 is SEHNR and CDR2 is FQNEAQ (reference sequence). Losses at the gene ends were 4 bases for V and 0 bases for J; bases not matched to a gene: 3. The CDR3 contains 15 residues. CDR3 amino acids: CASSSTGFSNQPQHF. In nucleotides, the CDR3 is TGTGCCAGCAGCTCGACAGGGTTTAGCAATCAGCCCCAGCATTTT.

The rearrangement links TRBV27 to TRBJ2-1; weak D call: TRBD1 (6 bases). V was pared by 6 bases and J by 0 bases, with 9 bases between. This CDR3 is 14 amino acids long. Per germline, CDR1 MNHEY and CDR2 SMNVEV (reference sequence). The CDR3 is CASRQQGSYNEQFF. In DNA form, the CDR3 reads TGTGCCAGCAGACAACAGGGCTCCTACAATGAGCAGTTCTTC.

This chain uses TRBV4-1 with TRBJ1-1; D remains unclear. The length of the CDR3 is 13 residues. Trimming left V 2 bases short and J 1 base short, with 5 bases between. Germline assignment: CDR1 MGHRA and CDR2 YSYEKL. In DNA form, the CDR3 reads TGCGCCAGCAGCCAATCAGCGAACACTGAAGCTTTCTTT. Amino acid sequence: CASSQSANTEAFF.

The gene calls are TRBV11-2 and TRBJ1-2; D possibly corresponds to TRBD1 (5 bases). Germline CDR1 is SGHAT and CDR2 is FQNNGV. The V end was cut by 4 bases, the J end by 2 bases, with 17 bases between. This CDR3 is built from 16 residues. As DNA, the CDR3 is TGTGCCAGCAGCTCAGGGCACCGGGACGGGAACTATGGCTACACCTTC. The encoded protein is CASSSGHRDGNYGYTF.

The chain carries TRBV4-2 and TRBJ1-5, with D uncertain. The CDR3 loop spans 12 amino acids. The ends were cut back, 3 bases at V and 13 bases at J, with 13 bases in the middle. Germline values: CDR1 LGHNA, CDR2 YNFKEQ. Written as DNA, the CDR3 is TGTGCCAGCAGCCATCCTTCCGGGGAACAGCATTTT. Translating gives CASSHPSGEQHF.